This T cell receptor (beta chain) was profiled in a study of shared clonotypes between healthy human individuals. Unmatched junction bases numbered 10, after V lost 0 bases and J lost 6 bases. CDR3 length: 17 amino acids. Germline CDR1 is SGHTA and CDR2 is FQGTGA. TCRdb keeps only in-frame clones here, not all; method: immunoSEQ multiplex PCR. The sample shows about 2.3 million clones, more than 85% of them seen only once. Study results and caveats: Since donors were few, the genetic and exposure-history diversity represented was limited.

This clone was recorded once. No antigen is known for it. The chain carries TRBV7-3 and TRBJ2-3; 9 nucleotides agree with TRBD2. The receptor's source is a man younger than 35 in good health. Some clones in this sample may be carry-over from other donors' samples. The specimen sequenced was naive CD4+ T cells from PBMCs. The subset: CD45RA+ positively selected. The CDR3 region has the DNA TGTGCCAGCAGCTTAACGACTTACCCTAGCGGGGTGGATACGCAGTATTTT. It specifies CASSLTTYPSGVDTQYF.